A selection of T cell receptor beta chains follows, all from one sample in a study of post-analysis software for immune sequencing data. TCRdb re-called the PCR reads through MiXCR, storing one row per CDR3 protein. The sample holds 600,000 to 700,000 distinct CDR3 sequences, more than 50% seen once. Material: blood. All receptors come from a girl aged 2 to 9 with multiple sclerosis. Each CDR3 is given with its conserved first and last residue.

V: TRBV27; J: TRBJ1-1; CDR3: CASSLTWQGGTEAFF
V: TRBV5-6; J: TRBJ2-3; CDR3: CASSLPSPLAGGKTDTQYF
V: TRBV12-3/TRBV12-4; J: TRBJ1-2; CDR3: CASSSATGDYGYTF
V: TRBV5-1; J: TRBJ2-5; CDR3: CASSDRDIGETQYF
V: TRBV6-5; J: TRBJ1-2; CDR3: CATRKGGAGGYTF
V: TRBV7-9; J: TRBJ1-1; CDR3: CASSLLQGANTEAFF
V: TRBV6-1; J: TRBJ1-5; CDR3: CASSDPAGGNQPQHF
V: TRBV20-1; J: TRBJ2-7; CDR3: CSARVDRGSYEQYF
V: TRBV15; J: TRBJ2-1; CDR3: CATSREAGGPAEQFF
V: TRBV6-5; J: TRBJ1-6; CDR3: CASSYAWGDSPLHF
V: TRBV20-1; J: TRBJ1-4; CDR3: CSAGAPGSTTNEKLFF
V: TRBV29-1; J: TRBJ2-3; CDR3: CSVALAGGRTDTQYF
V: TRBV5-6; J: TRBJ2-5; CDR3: CASSFWGSEETQYF
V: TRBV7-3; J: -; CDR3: CASSRGGVGETQYF
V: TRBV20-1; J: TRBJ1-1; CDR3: CSARGSGTEAFF
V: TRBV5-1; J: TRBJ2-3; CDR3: CASSDGAGVTDTQYF
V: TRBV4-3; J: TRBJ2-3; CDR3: CASSQGGPDTDTQYF